Shown below are 26 T cell receptor beta chains from a single sample sequenced in a study of identical twins (dated by TCRdb to about 2016). Libraries were made using 5' RACE. The sequencer listed for this sample is Illumina HiSeq 2000. Starting from the raw public reads, TCRdb applied fastp trimming at Q25, assembled clones with MiXCR and retained in-frame beta chains. Rows matching on CDR3 protein sequence are summarized as one entry with the most common DNA and genes. Counted in this sample were about 660,000 distinct CDR3 sequences; roughly 8% of them appeared once. The top ten hold approximately 0.96% of the sample. The same sample was also used in a study of yellow fever vaccine responses in identical twins.

Sequencing was done on a sample of PBMCs. The receptors originated from a woman aged 18-29 years in good health.

There are a few counts of this clonotype. The chain recombines TRBV29-1 with TRBJ2-7; a possible D gene is TRBD2 (6 bases). Germline CDR1 reads SQVTM; CDR2 reads ANQGSEA. The V end was cut by 0 bases, the J end by 2 bases, with 11 bases between. The CDR3 totals 14 residues. The CDR3 protein is CSVEELSGTYEQYF. CDR3 sequence (DNA): TGCAGCGTTGAAGAGCTTAGCGGAACCTACGAGCAGTACTTC.

This sequence joins TRBV24-1 and TRBJ2-3, with TRBD2 matching over 8 bases. The CDR3 is made up of 18 amino acids. Germline V lookup: CDR1 KGHDR, CDR2 SFDVKD. V trimming: 3 bases; J trimming: 4 bases; junction bases outside the gene matches: 14. CDR3 coding DNA: TGTGCCACCAGTGATCCATTGTCCCGGGAGGGAAGTGCAGATACGCAGTATTTT. Translation: CATSDPLSREGSADTQYF.

The rearrangement links TRBV5-6 to TRBJ2-3; 12 bases match TRBD2. CDR1 and CDR2 from the germline V gene are SGHDT and YYEEEE. The CDR3 consists of 18 residues. V lost 1 base, J lost 0 bases, and 6 bases stayed unmatched. CDR3 in DNA: TGTGCCAGCAGCTTGAGCCTAGCGGGGGGGTCTAGCACAGATACGCAGTATTTT. Its translation: CASSLSLAGGSSTDTQYF.

J is TRBJ2-6 and V is TRBV11-2; TRBD2 is a possible D gene (6 bases). The CDR3 is 18 residues long. With 0 bases removed from V and 4 bases from J, the gap between germline ends came to 16 bases. The germline V gene encodes CDR1 SGHAT and CDR2 FQNNGV. This CDR3 is CASSLDQRAGSGANVLTF. As DNA, the CDR3 is TGTGCCAGCAGCTTAGATCAACGAGCGGGCTCCGGGGCCAACGTCCTGACTTTC.

This clonotype came up a few times. The rearrangement uses TRBV9 and TRBJ2-3; TRBD2 agrees at 14 bases. Per the germline V gene, CDR1 is SGDLS and CDR2 is YYNGEE. This CDR3 has 17 amino acids. V lost 4 bases to trimming and J lost 2 bases; unmatched junction nucleotides: 6. The CDR3 reads CASSLRTSGGFTDTQYF. The CDR3 DNA is TGTGCCAGCAGCTTAAGGACTAGCGGGGGGTTCACAGATACGCAGTATTTT.

This clonotype occurred many times. The chain couples TRBV5-6 to TRBJ2-7; 9 bases are shared with TRBD2. The V and J ends lost 1 base and 7 bases, in that order; junction bases with no gene match: 9. Germline CDR1 is SGHDT and CDR2 is YYEEEE. This CDR3 is built from 15 residues. CDR3 sequence reads: CASSLWASGTGEQYF. The CDR3, as DNA: TGTGCCAGCAGCTTGTGGGCTAGCGGGACGGGTGAGCAGTACTTC.

This clonotype was seen at least ten times. This chain joins TRBV9 and TRBJ2-5, with TRBD2 identical over 7 bases. Germline loops: CDR1 SGDLS, CDR2 YYNGEE. This CDR3 region has 14 residues. Unmatched junction bases numbered 7, after V lost 3 bases and J lost 5 bases. CDR3 protein: CASSAGLVRETQYF. CDR3 coding DNA: TGTGCCAGCAGCGCTGGACTAGTTCGGGAGACCCAGTACTTC.

There are a few counts of this clonotype. The J gene is TRBJ2-7, the V gene TRBV6-1, with D tentatively TRBD2 (5 bases). This CDR3 contains 15 residues. CDR1 MNHNS and CDR2 SASEGT come from the germline V gene. Trimming removed 6 bases at V and 1 base at J, with 16 bases between. The DNA of the CDR3 is TGTGCCAGCAGAGGACTTGTCTCTAATTCCTACGAGCAGTACTTC. It specifies CASRGLVSNSYEQYF.

This chain connects TRBV9 to TRBJ2-6; D is uncertain. Germline values: CDR1 SGDLS, CDR2 YYNGEE. Trimming shortened V by 2 bases and J by 0 bases, and 12 bases separated the two germline ends. The CDR3 totals 17 residues. The CDR3 DNA follows: TGTGCCAGCAGCGTGAAGACACTGGACTCTGGGGCCAACGTCCTGACTTTC. It specifies CASSVKTLDSGANVLTF.

This clonotype came up once. This chain connects TRBV6-2 or TRBV6-3 to TRBJ2-3; 14 nucleotides line up with TRBD2. V lost 2 bases and J lost 2; bases outside the gene matches: 12. Germline V gives CDR1 MNHEY, CDR2 SVGEGT. The CDR3 sequence is 20 residues long. The CDR3 region has the DNA TGTGCCAGCAGTTACCCGGGGACTAGCGGGAGTCGCCGGGACACAGATACGCAGTATTTT. It specifies CASSYPGTSGSRRDTDTQYF.

This clonotype was detected only a few times. The chain combines TRBV3-1 with TRBJ1-6; D remains ambiguous. Germline V lookup: CDR1 LGHDT, CDR2 YNNKEL (reference sequence). V was clipped by 0 bases and J by 8 bases, with 17 bases between them. This CDR3 has 17 residues. The CDR3 DNA is TGTGCCAGCAGCCAAGATCTGCCGGGGTCATGGTATTCACCCCTCCACTTT. Amino acid sequence: CASSQDLPGSWYSPLHF.

The rearrangement links TRBV14 to TRBJ2-2; D might be TRBD1 (5 bases). The germline CDR1 and CDR2 sequences are SGHDN and FVKESK. V lost 0 bases and J 4 bases, leaving 9 bases between the germline ends. The CDR3 totals 15 residues. The chain's CDR3 is CASSQDSTATGELFF. CDR3 nucleotides: TGTGCCAGCAGCCAAGATTCGACAGCCACCGGGGAGCTGTTTTTT.

This clonotype was counted at least ten times. The chain links TRBV5-1 to TRBJ2-7, with TRBD1 as a possible D gene (5 bases). Trimming removed 0 bases from V and 8 bases from J, with 9 bases in between. The CDR3 sequence is 12 residues long. CDR1 and CDR2 (germline): SGHRS, YFSETQ. The chain's CDR3 is CASSLEGPQQYF. The DNA for the CDR3 is TGCGCCAGCAGCTTGGAGGGGCCTCAGCAGTACTTC.

This clonotype was counted ten times or more. The chain joins TRBV7-3 to TRBJ2-1; no clear D gene. The CDR3 has 13 residues. Germline CDR1 reads SGHTA; CDR2 reads FQGTGA. V lost 0 bases and J 4 bases, leaving 4 bases between the germline ends. CDR3 in DNA: TGTGCCAGCAGCTTAACAGGATACAATGAGCAGTTCTTC. It encodes CASSLTGYNEQFF.

This rearrangement joins TRBV5-6 to TRBJ2-6, with a weak D call TRBD1 (6 bases). Germline V gives CDR1 SGHDT, CDR2 YYEEEE. Trimming stripped 3 bases from V and 0 bases from J, with 13 bases between. The CDR3 length is 17 residues. CDR3 sequence reads: CASSSPGHISGANVLTF. In DNA form, the CDR3 reads TGTGCCAGCAGCTCCCCGGGACATATCTCTGGGGCCAACGTCCTGACTTTC.

This chain joins TRBV28 and TRBJ2-7, with 10 bases that match TRBD2. This CDR3 contains 13 residues. From germline, CDR1 is MDHEN and CDR2 SYDVKM. V trimming: 7 bases; J trimming: 3 bases; junction bases outside the gene matches: 3. Written as DNA, the CDR3 is TGTGCCAGCAAACTAGCGGGGATCTACGAGCAGTACTTC. Translation: CASKLAGIYEQYF.

This clonotype was counted a few times. V and J are TRBV3-1 and TRBJ1-1, with D possibly matching TRBD1 (6 bases). CDR3 length equals 13 residues. Germline V lookup: CDR1 LGHDT, CDR2 YNNKEL (reference sequence). Trimming left V 4 bases short and J 6 bases short, with 12 bases between. The CDR3 bases are TGTGCCAGCAGCCGCAGGCAGGGGTCTGAAGCTTTCTTT. Translated, it gives CASSRRQGSEAFF.

This clonotype was counted only a few times. The chain joins TRBV5-1 to TRBJ2-3, with TRBD2 matching over 14 bases. Trimming at V came to 4 bases and at J to 5 bases, leaving 6 bases not matched to a gene. Germline V gene sequence: CDR1 SGHRS, CDR2 YFSETQ. The CDR3 has 16 residues. CDR3 protein: CASSQGLAGERDTQYF. The CDR3 DNA reads TGCGCCAGCAGCCAGGGACTAGCGGGAGAAAGAGATACGCAGTATTTT.

CDR3 region: CASSALDSLVEQYF. For the CDR3, the DNA is TGCGCCAGCAGTGCCCTGGACAGCCTGGTCGAGCAGTACTTC. The rearrangement links TRBV5-1 to TRBJ2-7, with a tentative D call TRBD1 (6 bases). V dropped 5 bases and J dropped 6 bases, with 18 bases sitting between them. This CDR3 is 14 amino acids long. From germline, CDR1 is SGHRS and CDR2 YFSETQ.

This chain uses TRBV29-1 with TRBJ2-7; tentatively, D is TRBD1 (6 bases). The CDR3 consists of 11 residues. The V end lost 4 bases, the J end lost 4 bases, and 8 bases lay between the germline ends. The germline gives CDR1 SQVTM, CDR2 ANQGSEA. CDR3 DNA sequence: TGCAGCGTTGGCACAGGGTACGAGCAGTACTTC. This translates into CSVGTGYEQYF.

In its sample, this clonotype was seen a few times. The rearrangement links TRBV20-1 to TRBJ1-4; TRBD1 matches 8 bases. This CDR3 contains 12 residues. Germline V gene data show CDR1 as DFQATT and CDR2 as SNEGSKA (reference sequence). Losses at the gene ends were 6 bases for V and 8 bases for J; bases not matched to a gene: 5. The DNA for the CDR3 is TGCAGTGCCACGGACAGGGCCGAAAAACTGTTTTTT. Translating gives CSATDRAEKLFF.

This clonotype has only a few counts. The chain couples TRBV7-2 to TRBJ2-7; 14 bases fit TRBD2. The J segment lost 6 bases and the V segment lost 4 bases, leaving 2 bases of the junction unmatched. The CDR3 extends over 14 amino acids. Germline CDR1 is SGHTA and CDR2 is FQGNSA. In DNA, the CDR3 is TGTGCCAGCAGCTCGGGACTAGCGGGAGTCGAGCAGTACTTC. Encoded protein: CASSSGLAGVEQYF.

This chain connects TRBV20-1 to TRBJ2-7; 9 bases agree with TRBD2. The germline gives CDR1 DFQATT, CDR2 SNEGSKA (reference sequence). Unmatched junction bases numbered 8, after V lost 5 bases and J lost 3 bases. This CDR3 is built from 14 residues. CDR3: CSAPQGSGGYEQYF. In DNA, the CDR3 is TGCAGTGCTCCACAGGGTAGCGGGGGCTACGAGCAGTACTTC.

The V and J genes are TRBV19 and TRBJ2-5; 7 bases agree with TRBD2. Unmatched junction bases numbered 3, after V lost 1 base and J lost 1 base. Germline-derived CDR1 and CDR2 are LNHDA and SQIVND (reference sequence). The CDR3 has 15 amino acids. The CDR3 spells CASSIVSGGQETQYF. CDR3 coding DNA: TGTGCCAGTAGTATAGTATCGGGGGGCCAAGAGACCCAGTACTTC.

This clonotype was seen a handful of times. The chain has TRBV4-3 and TRBJ2-7, with D hard to call. Deletions cut 1 base from V and 3 bases from J, with 7 bases between. The germline V gene encodes CDR1 LGHNA and CDR2 YSLEER. CDR3 length: 13 amino acids. The CDR3 loop reads CASSQVVYYEQYF. CDR3 DNA: TGCGCCAGCAGCCAAGTCGTCTACTACGAGCAGTACTTC.

There are a few counts of this clonotype. V and J are TRBV7-2 and TRBJ2-2, with TRBD2 identical over 7 bases. Germline V gene lookup returns CDR1 SGHTA and CDR2 FQGNSA. There are 16 residues in the CDR3. Losses at the gene ends were 1 base for V and 3 bases for J; bases not matched to a gene: 5. CDR3 in amino acids: CASSLGRDYYTGELFF. In DNA, the CDR3 is TGTGCCAGCAGCTTAGGCCGGGACTACTACACCGGGGAGCTGTTTTTT. The whole variable domain, filled in from reference TRBV7-2 and TRBJ2-2, reads GAGVSQSPSNKVTEKGKDVELRCDPISGHTALYWYRQSLGQGLEFLIYFQGNSAPDKSGLPSDRFSAERTGGSVSTLTIQRTQQEDSAVYLCASSLGRDYYTGELFFGEGSRLTVL.